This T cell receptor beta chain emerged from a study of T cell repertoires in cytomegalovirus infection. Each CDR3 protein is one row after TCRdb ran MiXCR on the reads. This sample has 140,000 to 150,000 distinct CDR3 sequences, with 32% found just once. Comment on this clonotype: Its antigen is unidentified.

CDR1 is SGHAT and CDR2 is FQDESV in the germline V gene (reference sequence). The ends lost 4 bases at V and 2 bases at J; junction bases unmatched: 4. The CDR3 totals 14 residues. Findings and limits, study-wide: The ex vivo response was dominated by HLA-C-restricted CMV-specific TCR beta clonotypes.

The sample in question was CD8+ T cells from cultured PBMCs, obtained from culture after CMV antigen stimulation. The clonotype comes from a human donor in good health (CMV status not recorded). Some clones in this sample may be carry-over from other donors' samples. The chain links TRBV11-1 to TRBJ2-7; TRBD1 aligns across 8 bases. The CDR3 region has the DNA TGTGCCAGCAGCTGGGACAGGTGGGCCTACGAGCAGTACTTC. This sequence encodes CASSWDRWAYEQYF.